Listed here is a single T cell receptor beta chain. What it binds is unknown. This sample was included in a study of shared clonotypes between healthy human individuals. General study results and limits: With few donors, the genetic and exposure-history diversity represented was limited. What naive subsets generally showed was a larger estimated richness than memory subsets showed. For sorted subsets, rarefaction showed incomplete sequencing despite large depth.

Naive CD4+ cells were CD45RA-selected; the remaining cells were memory. The CDR3 runs 14 residues. V was pared by 2 bases and J by 1 base, with 9 bases between. Germline-derived CDR1 and CDR2 are SGHDT and YYEEEE. The data were produced by immunoSEQ multiplex PCR, yet TCRdb's version contains in-frame clones alone and is incomplete. The sample gives some 300,000 clones, 73% of which show up once; under 11% is in the top ten. The chain links TRBV5-6 to TRBJ1-1; perhaps TRBD1 as D (6 bases). Sequences were obtained from memory CD4+ T cells sorted from blood. Subset indicated: CD45RA-negative fraction. This TCR derives from a man between 25 and 39 years old in good health. CDR3 in DNA: TGTGCCAGCAGCTTACAGGGCACGAACACTGAAGCTTTCTTT. Protein sequence: CASSLQGTNTEAFF.